These 23 T cell receptor beta chains share one sample of origin, sequenced in a study of blood T cell repertoires in COVID-19. Only in-frame clones appear in the TCRdb table, and some are missing; sequencing was by immunoSEQ multiplex PCR. The table shows 250,000 to 300,000 clones, with 86% occurring only once. The sample consisted of peripheral blood. Receptors originate from a woman between 70 and 85 years old with COVID-19, enrolled during active disease.

This clone came up a few times. The V call is TRBV5-1, the J call TRBJ2-2, with a tentative D call TRBD1 (5 bases). Germline assignment: CDR1 SGHRS and CDR2 YFSETQ. Trimming pared 2 bases from V and 4 bases from J, leaving 6 bases between. This CDR3 spans 13 amino acids. The CDR3 coding sequence is TGCGCCAGCAGCTTTGGGGCCACCGGGGAGCTGTTTTTT. This sequence encodes CASSFGATGELFF.

This chain connects TRBV4-1 to TRBJ2-5, with TRBD1 identical over 8 bases. V dropped 5 bases and J dropped 3; count of bases not matched to a gene: 8. This CDR3 is 15 amino acids long. From germline, CDR1 is MGHRA and CDR2 YSYEKL. The CDR3 spells CASSAADRDEETQYF. DNA for the CDR3: TGCGCCAGCAGCGCGGCGGACAGGGACGAAGAGACCCAGTACTTC.

The chain carries TRBV9 and TRBJ1-3, with a tentative D call TRBD1 (6 bases). The V end lost 0 bases, the J end lost 4 bases, and 8 bases lay between the germline ends. The CDR3 covers 14 residues. Germline lookup yields CDR1 SGDLS and CDR2 YYNGEE. The CDR3 loop is CASSVAGVGNTIYF. The CDR3, as DNA: TGTGCCAGCAGCGTAGCAGGGGTCGGAAACACCATATATTTT.

The chain couples TRBV4-1 to TRBJ2-2; TRBD2 matches at 9 bases. The CDR3 totals 19 residues. From germline, CDR1 is MGHRA and CDR2 YSYEKL. The J segment lost 1 base and the V segment lost 0 bases, leaving 9 bases of the junction unmatched. CDR3 residues: CASSQDSSGGTGNTGELFF. CDR3 coding DNA: TGCGCCAGCAGCCAAGATTCCAGCGGGGGGACTGGGAACACCGGGGAGCTGTTTTTT.

The J gene is TRBJ2-5, the V gene TRBV2; 10 bases line up with TRBD2. CDR1 and CDR2 from the germline V gene are SNHLY and FYNNEI. With V trimmed by 4 bases and J by 6 bases, 8 bases remained unmatched. The CDR3 runs 15 residues. CDR3 protein: CASSVQERGGQTQYF. In DNA, the CDR3 is TGTGCCAGCAGTGTCCAAGAGCGGGGGGGCCAGACCCAGTACTTC.

The chain couples TRBV25-1 to TRBJ2-2; D is possibly TRBD2 (6 bases). V was pared by 1 base and J by 5 bases, with 20 bases between. The CDR3 length is 18 residues. Germline CDR1 reads MGHDK; CDR2 reads SYGVNS. The CDR3 DNA follows: TGTGCCAGCAGTGAATCACCCTTCGTGGCAGGGAGGACCGGGGAGCTGTTTTTT. This gives the protein CASSESPFVAGRTGELFF.

The chain joins TRBV28 to TRBJ2-6; D remains ambiguous. From germline, CDR1 is MDHEN and CDR2 SYDVKM. Trimming took off 7 bases at V and 1 base at J, with 8 bases between the two ends. CDR3 size: 14 residues. CDR3 DNA: TGTGCCAGCACCCGGCGGTCTGGGGCCAACGTCCTGACTTTC. Translated: CASTRRSGANVLTF.

This CDR3 reads CASSERQGRYGYTF. The CDR3 nucleotides are TGTGCCAGCAGTGAAAGACAGGGGAGGTATGGCTACACCTTC. This chain uses TRBV2 with TRBJ1-2, with 8 nucleotides matching TRBD1. Germline trimming cut 2 bases from V and 5 bases from J; bases unmatched to any gene: 4. Germline CDR1 SNHLY, CDR2 FYNNEI. The CDR3 runs to 14 residues.

The genes are TRBV5-5 and TRBJ1-3; TRBD1 is a possible D gene (6 bases). The CDR3 loop spans 14 amino acids. Trimming pared 2 bases from V and 4 bases from J, leaving 10 bases between. CDR1 is SGHKS and CDR2 is YYEKEE in the germline V gene (reference sequence). Here the CDR3 reads CASSFGTPGNTIYF. CDR3 coding DNA: TGTGCCAGCAGCTTTGGGACACCAGGAAACACCATATATTTT.

V and J are TRBV29-1 and TRBJ1-3; TRBD1 matches at 8 bases. J gave up 6 bases and V 4 bases, and 5 bases lay outside the gene matches. The CDR3 extends over 13 amino acids. In germline, CDR1 is SQVTM, CDR2 ANQGSEA. CDR3 loop: CSVGTGRENTIYF. In nucleotides, the CDR3 is TGCAGCGTTGGGACAGGGCGAGAAAACACCATATATTTT.

V is TRBV5-6 and J is TRBJ2-7; the match to TRBD2 covers 11 bases. This CDR3 is built from 17 residues. The V and J ends lost 6 bases and 0 bases, in that order; junction bases with no gene match: 11. CDR1 is SGHDT, CDR2 YYEEEE, per germline. The CDR3 bases are TGTGCCAGCACCAAAGGGCTAGCGGGGGGTTCCTCCTACGAGCAGTACTTC. Its translation: CASTKGLAGGSSYEQYF.

CDR3 sequence (DNA): TGTGCCAGCACGGACAGGAGCTCCTACAATGAGCAGTTCTTC. It is translated as CASTDRSSYNEQFF. V and J are TRBV6-5 and TRBJ2-1, with 7 positions matching TRBD1. The CDR3 totals 14 residues. CDR1 is MNHEY and CDR2 is SVGAGI in the germline V gene. J lost 0 bases, V lost 7 bases, and 3 bases had no gene match.

The J gene is TRBJ2-2, the V gene TRBV2, with 11 bases lining up with TRBD1. V was pared by 5 bases and J by 4 bases, with 9 bases of the junction left unmatched. Germline CDR1 reads SNHLY; CDR2 reads FYNNEI. The CDR3 consists of 17 residues. The CDR3: CASSPTGQGATTGELFF. CDR3 in DNA: TGTGCCAGCAGTCCTACTGGACAGGGGGCAACCACCGGGGAGCTGTTTTTT.

The chain joins TRBV30 to TRBJ1-1; no clear D gene. The CDR3 totals 14 residues. CDR1 is GTSNPN and CDR2 is SVGIG in the germline V gene (reference sequence). Trimming stripped 2 bases from V and 4 bases from J, with 14 bases between. CDR3 nucleotide sequence: TGTGCCTGGAGTCCCCCCTGGGCCGGCACTGAAGCTTTCTTT. Amino acids: CAWSPPWAGTEAFF. The full variable domain, with the rest looked up from reference TRBV30 and TRBJ1-1, is SQTIHQWPATLVQPVGSPLSLECTVEGTSNPNLYWYRQAAGRGLQLLFYSVGIGQISSEVPQNLSASRPQDRQFILSSKKLLLSDSGFYLCAWSPPWAGTEAFFGQGTRLTVV.

The chain recombines TRBV3-1 (or the pseudogene TRBV3-2) with TRBJ1-1; 7 bases are shared with TRBD1. The J segment lost 4 bases and the V segment lost 3 bases, leaving 2 bases of the junction unmatched. CDR3 length: 13 amino acids. Germline assignment: CDR1 LGHDT and CDR2 YNNKEL (reference sequence). The CDR3 spells CASSHGTVTEAFF. For the CDR3, the DNA is TGTGCCAGCAGCCACGGGACAGTCACTGAAGCTTTCTTT.

In the case of this clone: The same CDR3 can be traced to other DNA sequences in this sample. The chain joins TRBV28 to TRBJ2-2; the D gene is possibly TRBD2 (5 bases). CDR3 length equals 15 residues. CDR1 MDHEN and CDR2 SYDVKM come from the germline V gene. Trimming took 6 bases from V and 0 from J, leaving 11 bases between them. CDR3 protein: CASSLAGTNTGELFF. Here the CDR3 DNA reads TGTGCCAGCAGCTTGGCCGGGACGAACACCGGGGAGCTGTTTTTT.

The genes are TRBV30 and TRBJ2-7; 11 bases agree with TRBD1. The germline V gene encodes CDR1 GTSNPN and CDR2 SVGIG (reference sequence). J lost 2 bases, V lost 3 bases, and 3 bases had no gene match. The CDR3 is 14 amino acids. The CDR3 nucleotides are TGTGCCTGGAGCCGGGACAGGGGGACCTACGAGCAGTACTTC. Translation gives CAWSRDRGTYEQYF.

V and J are TRBV7-2 and TRBJ2-5, with TRBD2 matching 9 bases. V gave up 4 bases and J gave up 2 bases; unmatched junction bases: 2. This CDR3 has 14 amino acids. From germline, CDR1 is SGHTA and CDR2 FQGNSA. The CDR3: CASSSTSGQETQYF. Written as DNA, the CDR3 is TGTGCCAGCAGCTCGACTAGCGGTCAAGAGACCCAGTACTTC.

The V and J genes are TRBV7-2 and TRBJ1-2; a weak D match, TRBD1 (5 bases). CDR3 length: 13 residues. Per the germline V gene, CDR1 is SGHTA and CDR2 is FQGNSA. V shed 5 bases and J shed 8 bases, with 15 bases lying between them. DNA for the CDR3: TGTGCCAGCAGCCTCCTCCCTGGGGGGGGCTACACCTTC. As protein: CASSLLPGGGYTF.

The chain is built from TRBV18 and TRBJ2-3, with 10 bases fitting TRBD1. CDR3 size: 15 residues. V gave up 6 bases and J gave up 4 bases; unmatched junction bases: 7. CDR1 KGHSH and CDR2 LQKENI come from the germline V gene. The CDR3 nucleotides are TGTGCCAGCTCCGCGGGACAGGGGAGGGCAGATACGCAGTATTTT. This gives the protein CASSAGQGRADTQYF.

The genes are TRBV6-6 and TRBJ2-7, with TRBD1 matching over 7 bases. The germline gives CDR1 MNHNY, CDR2 SVGAGI (reference sequence). This CDR3 is built from 16 residues. J was trimmed by 3 bases and V by 5 bases; bases with no gene match: 13. The CDR3 here is CASSPECRTGNYEQYF. The CDR3 region has the DNA TGTGCCAGCAGTCCAGAATGTCGGACAGGAAACTACGAGCAGTACTTC.

This chain uses TRBV24-1 with TRBJ1-1; tentative D call: TRBD1 (5 bases). Deletions cut 1 base from V and 5 bases from J, with 7 bases between. Looked up from germline, CDR1 is KGHDR and CDR2 is SFDVKD. CDR3 length: 13 residues. CDR3 sequence reads: CATSDFGGTEAFF. The CDR3 DNA follows: TGTGCCACCAGTGATTTCGGGGGAACTGAAGCTTTCTTT.

This clone has just a few counts. This sequence joins TRBV29-1 and TRBJ1-2, with 8 bases matching TRBD1. Germline CDR1 is SQVTM and CDR2 is ANQGSEA. The CDR3 runs 13 residues. With 7 bases clipped from V and 6 bases from J, the junction kept 10 bases outside the gene matches. The CDR3 loop reads CSAGTGLLDGYTF. Written as DNA, the CDR3 is TGCAGCGCTGGGACAGGCCTTTTGGATGGCTACACCTTC.